One and the same sample provided the 26 T cell receptor beta chains below, sequenced in a study of T cells in Graves' hyperthyroidism and ophthalmopathy. Amplification yielded TCR beta CDR3 regions, with RNA transcripts as the source. The HTBI primer set drove a first-round RT-PCR of the TCR CDR3. TCRdb re-derived calls from the multiplex PCR reads in MiXCR, one entry per CDR3 protein. The sample has about 640,000 distinct CDR3 sequences; about 14% are singletons. Input material: blood. Receptors were obtained from a woman between 50 and 59 years old with Graves' ophthalmopathy.

This clonotype has only a few counts. The J gene is TRBJ1-2, the V gene TRBV7-9; the D is unclear. CDR3 length: 14 residues. V shed 5 bases and J shed 7 bases, with 17 bases lying between them. Germline-derived CDR1 and CDR2 are SEHNR and FQNEAQ (reference sequence). In nucleotides, the CDR3 is TGTGCCAGCAGCCCCCGGCCAACAATGGGTGGCTACACCTTC. Protein product: CASSPRPTMGGYTF.

This clonotype has more than one count but fewer than ten. In DNA, the CDR3 is TGTGCCAGCAGTGAATATGGGGACGGGGTCAAAAACATTCAGTACTTC. This translates into CASSEYGDGVKNIQYF. V is TRBV25-1 and J is TRBJ2-4; D possibly matches TRBD1 or TRBD2 (5 bases each). Germline V gene sequence: CDR1 MGHDK, CDR2 SYGVNS. The CDR3 is made up of 16 amino acids. Trimming left V 0 bases short and J 3 bases short, with 12 bases between.

This chain connects TRBV7-3 to TRBJ2-7, with 9 bases that match TRBD2. Germline CDR1 and CDR2: SGHTA and FQGTGA. V was clipped by 3 bases and J by 7 bases; unmatched bases: 10. CDR3 length equals 15 residues. CDR3 region: CASSLTSGGADEQYF. As DNA, the CDR3 is TGTGCCAGCAGCTTGACTAGCGGAGGAGCAGATGAGCAGTACTTC. Full variable domain (remainder filled in from reference TRBV7-3 and TRBJ2-7): GAGVSQTPSNKVTEKGKYVELRCDPISGHTALYWYRQSLGQGPEFLIYFQGTGAADDSGLPNDRFFAVRPEGSVSTLKIQRTERGDSAVYLCASSLTSGGADEQYFGPGTRLTVT.

This clonotype was seen many times. The V and J genes are TRBV30 and TRBJ2-2; tentatively, D is TRBD1 or TRBD2 (6 bases each). The CDR3 is made up of 17 amino acids. Trimming cost V 3 bases and J 2 bases, with 19 bases left between them. The germline gives CDR1 GTSNPN, CDR2 SVGIG (reference sequence). The CDR3 DNA reads as TGTGCCTGGAGCTACGGGTGGGGGGCAGGTAACACCGGGGAGCTGTTTTTT. As protein: CAWSYGWGAGNTGELFF.

This clonotype was recorded at least ten times. V gene TRBV29-1 combines with J gene TRBJ2-7, with a possible D match to TRBD2 (7 bases). V lost 7 bases to trimming and J lost 0 bases, with 13 bases between them. Germline CDR1 reads SQVTM; CDR2 reads ANQGSEA. The CDR3 covers 13 residues. The CDR3 loop reads CSARGDTSYEQYF. Written as DNA, the CDR3 is TGCAGCGCCCGGGGGGACACCTCCTACGAGCAGTACTTC.

In this sample, this clonotype turned up many times. The chain links TRBV6-1 to TRBJ1-2; D gene unclear. Trimming left V 0 bases short and J 5 bases short, with 10 bases between. This CDR3 region has 14 residues. Per germline, CDR1 MNHNS and CDR2 SASEGT. CDR3 sequence: CASSEALASYGYTF. CDR3 coding DNA: TGTGCCAGCAGTGAAGCGTTAGCCTCGTATGGCTACACCTTC.

This clonotype occurred a few times. The chain is built from TRBV7-9 and TRBJ2-3, with TRBD2 matching 7 bases. Unmatched junction bases numbered 14, after V lost 4 bases and J lost 4 bases. CDR1 SEHNR and CDR2 FQNEAQ come from the germline V gene (reference sequence). The CDR3 totals 17 residues. CDR3 residues: CASSSPLRGRFPDTQYF. In DNA form, the CDR3 reads TGTGCCAGCAGCTCCCCACTGCGCGGGAGATTCCCAGATACGCAGTATTTT.

This clonotype was recorded many times. The V and J genes are TRBV7-3 and TRBJ2-3; D perhaps matches TRBD1 (6 bases). The germline V gene encodes CDR1 SGHTA and CDR2 FQGTGA. The ends were cut back, 5 bases at V and 0 bases at J, with 15 bases in the middle. This CDR3 region has 16 residues. CDR3 nucleotides: TGTGCCAGCAGCCCCGGACAGTACCCTAGCACAGATACGCAGTATTTT. Its translation is CASSPGQYPSTDTQYF.

V is TRBV30 and J is TRBJ2-7; no definite D call. Germline V CDR1 and CDR2: GTSNPN, SVGIG (reference sequence). Trimming cost V 0 bases and J 2 bases, with 5 bases left between them. This CDR3 spans 12 amino acids. In DNA form, the CDR3 reads TGTGCCTGGAGTGTTGGGGCCTACGAGCAGTACTTC. Its protein product is CAWSVGAYEQYF.

This clonotype was found many times. The chain joins TRBV20-1 to TRBJ2-7, with 11 nucleotides matching TRBD2. The CDR3 runs to 17 residues. The V segment lost 6 bases and the J segment 0 bases; nucleotides outside the gene matches: 13. CDR1 is DFQATT, CDR2 SNEGSKA, per germline (reference sequence). CDR3 sequence reads: CSALPFSGRGNSYEQYF. CDR3 DNA sequence: TGCAGTGCGCTACCCTTTAGCGGGAGGGGGAACTCCTACGAGCAGTACTTC.

Here the CDR3 DNA reads TGTGCCAGCAGTTACGGGGGACTAGCGGGGACGGTGCACTACAATGAGCAGTTCTTC. Amino acid sequence: CASSYGGLAGTVHYNEQFF. The rearrangement links TRBV6-2 or TRBV6-3 to TRBJ2-1; 13 bases match TRBD2. The CDR3 runs to 19 residues. The V gene end was trimmed by 2 bases and the J gene end by 3 bases; junction bases not matched to a gene: 10. Looked up from germline, CDR1 is MNHEY and CDR2 is SVGEGT.

This rearrangement joins TRBV9 to TRBJ2-7; 9 bases align to TRBD2. Germline V gives CDR1 SGDLS, CDR2 YYNGEE. The trim removed 0 bases at V and 5 bases at J, leaving 3 bases unmatched. The CDR3 length is 14 residues. The CDR3 region is CASSVVASGNEQYF. The CDR3 nucleotides read TGTGCCAGCAGCGTAGTGGCTAGCGGGAACGAGCAGTACTTC.

This clonotype was seen at least ten times. The chain combines TRBV6-5 with TRBJ2-7; D is possibly TRBD1 (6 bases). Trimming shortened V by 2 bases and J by 2 bases, and 10 bases separated the two germline ends. CDR3 length: 14 amino acids. The germline V gene has CDR1 MNHEY and CDR2 SVGAGI. The CDR3 DNA reads TGTGCCAGCAGTTACAACAGGGCGGCCTACGAGCAGTACTTC. Its protein product is CASSYNRAAYEQYF.

This clonotype was seen many times. The J gene is TRBJ2-1, the V gene TRBV20-1; 14 nucleotides match TRBD2. CDR3 length equals 16 residues. The trim removed 3 bases at V and 3 bases at J, leaving 4 bases unmatched. The germline gives CDR1 DFQATT, CDR2 SNEGSKA (reference sequence). CDR3 DNA: TGCAGTGCTAGCTGGACTAGCGGGGGGCACTACAATGAGCAGTTCTTC. It encodes CSASWTSGGHYNEQFF.

The genes are TRBV6-1 and TRBJ2-7; 9 positions agree with TRBD1. The CDR3 length is 16 residues. In germline, CDR1 is MNHNS, CDR2 SASEGT. V lost 3 bases, J lost 4 bases, and 10 bases stayed unmatched. The CDR3 here is CASSEPPGQGDYEQYF. The CDR3 nucleotides read TGTGCCAGCAGTGAGCCACCGGGACAGGGTGATTACGAGCAGTACTTC.

The gene calls are TRBV9 and TRBJ1-4; 9 nucleotides agree with TRBD1. There are 16 residues in the CDR3. Germline V gene lookup returns CDR1 SGDLS and CDR2 YYNGEE. The junction had 12 bases not matched to a gene; V was cut back by 4 bases and J by 8 bases. Here the CDR3 reads CASSLTTGGALEKLFF. The CDR3, as DNA: TGTGCCAGCAGCCTTACTACAGGGGGCGCGTTGGAAAAACTGTTTTTT.

This clonotype came up a few times. V is TRBV27 and J is TRBJ1-4; D is undetermined. Germline V gives CDR1 MNHEY, CDR2 SMNVEV (reference sequence). Between the trimmed V and J ends, which lost 6 bases and 0 bases, there was a span of 11 bases. This CDR3 spans 15 amino acids. CDR3 sequence (DNA): TGTGCCAGCAGAGTCAGGCGTGCAACTAATGAAAAACTGTTTTTT. It encodes CASRVRRATNEKLFF.

The chain has TRBV20-1 and TRBJ2-3, with TRBD2 identical over 12 bases. Germline loops: CDR1 DFQATT, CDR2 SNEGSKA (reference sequence). The ends lost 6 bases at V and 3 bases at J; junction bases unmatched: 7. This CDR3 has 15 residues. CDR3: CSAATSGRVTDTQYF. In DNA, the CDR3 is TGCAGTGCAGCGACTAGCGGGAGAGTAACAGATACGCAGTATTTT.

Details on this clonotype: A read error may be the cause here, since a much bigger clone is one base away. The V and J genes are TRBV10-3 and TRBJ1-1; 8 nucleotides align to TRBD1. Germline trimming cut 3 bases from V and 10 bases from J; bases unmatched to any gene: 13. The CDR3 consists of 15 residues. In germline, CDR1 is ENHRY, CDR2 SYGVKD. CDR3 sequence reads: CAISEGQGRYSGAFF. The CDR3 DNA sequence: TGTGCCATCAGTGAAGGACAGGGAAGGTATTCTGGAGCTTTCTTT.

This clonotype was detected many times. The chain employs TRBV20-1 and TRBJ2-3; 7 bases map to TRBD2. V lost 1 base and J lost 3; bases outside the gene matches: 4. The CDR3 extends over 14 amino acids. The germline V gene has CDR1 DFQATT and CDR2 SNEGSKA (reference sequence). In DNA form, the CDR3 reads TGCAGTGCTAGAGGCGGGACTATTACAGATACGCAGTATTTT. Its protein product is CSARGGTITDTQYF.

This clonotype was recorded a few times. The rearrangement links TRBV12-3 or TRBV12-4 to TRBJ2-1, with no clear D. This CDR3 spans 15 amino acids. The V gene lost 7 bases and the J gene lost 4 bases, with 17 bases spanning the gap. CDR3 amino acids: CASTSPRHHYNEQFF. CDR3 bases: TGTGCCAGCACCTCACCCAGGCACCATTACAATGAGCAGTTCTTC.

This clonotype occurred a few times. The chain carries TRBV7-2 and TRBJ2-7; no reliable D call. The ends were cut back, 1 base at V and 7 bases at J, with 11 bases in the middle. From germline, CDR1 is SGHTA and CDR2 FQGNSA. The CDR3 totals 13 residues. CDR3 sequence: CASSLEPSWEQYF. CDR3 in DNA: TGTGCCAGCAGCTTAGAACCGTCTTGGGAGCAGTACTTC.

This clonotype was found many times. The CDR3: CATSEGHPGNEQFF. The CDR3 nucleotides read TGTGCCACGAGTGAGGGACACCCCGGCAATGAGCAGTTCTTC. The chain couples TRBV7-3 to TRBJ2-1; D is perhaps TRBD1 (6 bases). This CDR3 has 14 amino acids. The germline gives CDR1 SGHTA, CDR2 FQGTGA. Trimming left V 10 bases short and J 6 bases short, with 19 bases between.

The J gene is TRBJ2-6, the V gene TRBV7-9; 12 bases match TRBD1. CDR3 length: 17 residues. V lost 5 bases and J lost 3; bases outside the gene matches: 5. CDR1 is SEHNR, CDR2 FQNEAQ, per germline (reference sequence). Here the CDR3 DNA reads TGTGCCAGCAGCCGCCGGGACAGGGGGCTTGGGGCCAACGTCCTGACTTTC. Translation gives CASSRRDRGLGANVLTF.

The chain is built from TRBV28 and TRBJ1-5; TRBD1 is a possible D gene (5 bases). The CDR3 has 11 residues. Deletions cut 10 bases from V and 6 bases from J, with 10 bases between. From germline, CDR1 is MDHEN and CDR2 SYDVKM. The CDR3: CATRGSQPQHF. CDR3 in DNA: TGTGCCACAAGGGGTTCTCAGCCCCAGCATTTT.

This clonotype was seen ten or more times. The chain links TRBV3-1 to TRBJ2-7, with a tentative D call TRBD1 (7 bases). Germline V gene data show CDR1 as LGHDT and CDR2 as YNNKEL (reference sequence). The CDR3 runs to 11 residues. Between the trimmed V and J ends, which lost 7 bases and 6 bases, there was a span of 10 bases. This CDR3 is CASTQGGEQYF. DNA for the CDR3: TGTGCCAGCACTCAGGGGGGCGAGCAGTACTTC.